This T cell receptor (beta chain) was identified in a study of T cell changes during pregnancy in multiple sclerosis (dated by TCRdb to about 2019). As for the study more broadly: In women with multiple sclerosis, the researchers looked at how the T cell repertoire shifted as pregnancy progressed.

Note on this clone: Its antigen specificity is not known. Base qualities are not recorded, but no much larger clone differs from it by a single base.

The method behind the library was the immunoSEQ multiplex PCR assay. In its TCRdb copy, this immuneACCESS table keeps in-frame sequences only and misses some clones. Where compared with another copy, unresolved V genes explain less than half of these, and the others have no known cause. The sample has around 50,000 clones on record, about 91% of them singletons. The leading ten clones occupy roughly 0.2% of the sample. The germline V gene sets CDR1 to SGHRS and CDR2 to YFSETQ. V and J lose 2 bases and 5 bases, and a span of 22 bases separates them. The CDR3 covers 17 residues, taking in both the cysteine and the phenylalanine. CDR3 DNA is the only sequence kept; it has 51 bases, read in frame from the first base.

The V gene is TRBV5-1 and the J gene is TRBJ2-5; the D region possibly corresponds to TRBD2 (7 bases align). This specimen was CD4+ T cells from peripheral blood mononuclear cells, taken in the second trimester of pregnancy. This receptor was obtained from a female donor with multiple sclerosis, enrolled in a pregnancy study. The sequenced DNA is TGCGCCAGCAGCTTCGGCCGGGGGGCCTCAAGTTTCGAGACCCAGTACTTC. Protein translation: CASSFGRGASSFETQYF.